This T cell receptor (beta chain) was obtained from a study of technical replicates of blood from a few donors. TCRdb's copy holds only in-frame clones and misses some; the assay was immunoSEQ multiplex PCR. The sample lists 58,000 or so clones; 70% to 90% were seen once. Unmatched junction bases numbered 6, after V lost 2 bases and J lost 8 bases. The CDR3 has 14 amino acids. CDR1 is SGHTA, CDR2 FQGNSA, per germline. The sequence was obtained from a human donor in good health. Some clones in this sample may be carry-over from other donors' samples. The genes are TRBV7-2 and TRBJ2-1; 7 positions match TRBD1. The sequencing input was PBMCs. The CDR3 coding sequence is TGTGCCAGCAGCTTATTTAGGACAGGCGATGAGCAGTTCTTC. Amino acids: CASSLFRTGDEQFF.